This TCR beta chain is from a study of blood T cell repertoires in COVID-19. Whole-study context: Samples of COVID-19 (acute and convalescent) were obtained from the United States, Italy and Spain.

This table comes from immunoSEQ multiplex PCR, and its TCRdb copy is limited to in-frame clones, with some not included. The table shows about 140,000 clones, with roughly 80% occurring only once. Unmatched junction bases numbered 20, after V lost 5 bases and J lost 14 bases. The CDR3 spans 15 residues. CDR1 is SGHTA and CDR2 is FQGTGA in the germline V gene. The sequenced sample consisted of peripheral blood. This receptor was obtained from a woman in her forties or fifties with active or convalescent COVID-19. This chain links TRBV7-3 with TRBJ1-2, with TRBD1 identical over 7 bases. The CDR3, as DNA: TGTGCCAGCAGCCTCTACGGCGGGGACAGAAGTGGGGGTACCTTC. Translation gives CASSLYGGDRSGGTF.